This TCR beta chain was recorded in a study of T cells in Graves' hyperthyroidism and ophthalmopathy. Study overall: Peripheral blood samples were taken at initial diagnosis, prior to any treatment. The study's findings and limits: Blood also showed most of the thyroid clonotypes that were expanded above 0.001. Stable hyperthyroidism and ophthalmopathy were separated using 13 V-J signatures.

A few counts support this clonotype. The antigen is undetermined. The source material, RNA transcripts, was used to amplify TCR beta CDR3 regions. The HTBI primer set was used in a first-round RT-PCR of the TCR CDR3. TCRdb redid the calling of the multiplex PCR reads with MiXCR, one entry per CDR3 protein. The repertoire holds a few hundred thousand distinct CDR3 sequences, with roughly 14% as singletons. The V segment lost 2 bases and the J segment 6 bases; nucleotides outside the gene matches: 6. In germline, CDR1 is DFQATT, CDR2 SNEGSKA (reference sequence). This CDR3 is built from 14 residues. Over 18 months, lack of ophthalmopathy progression marked Graves' hyperthyroidism as stable.

The sample taken for sequencing was blood. The rearrangement links TRBV20-1 to TRBJ2-7, with TRBD2 identical over 11 bases. The source of this sequence is a woman aged 18-29 years with Graves' hyperthyroidism. The CDR3 nucleotides read TGCAGTGCTAGAAAGGAACTAGCGGGAGTCGAGCAGTACTTC. This translates into CSARKELAGVEQYF.